This passage covers 21 T cell receptor beta chains from one sample sequenced in a study of T cell responses to AZD1222 COVID-19 vaccine. The data were produced by immunoSEQ multiplex PCR, yet TCRdb's version contains in-frame clones alone and is incomplete. The top ten clones hold roughly 4% of a sample with 57,000 or so clones, 60% to 85% of them seen once. The specimen was peripheral blood, collected 28 days after the second AZD1222 dose. Every receptor here comes from an adult who received the AZD1222 COVID-19 vaccine.

The genes are TRBV3-1 (or the pseudogene TRBV3-2) and TRBJ2-7, with D unclear. With 1 base removed from V and 3 bases from J, the gap between germline ends came to 10 bases. Germline V gene data show CDR1 as LGHDT and CDR2 as YNNKEL (reference sequence). This CDR3 is built from 14 residues. CDR3: CASSQGVGGYEQYF. In DNA form, the CDR3 reads TGTGCCAGCAGCCAAGGGGTGGGTGGCTACGAGCAGTACTTC.

The chain combines TRBV7-6 with TRBJ1-4; 11 nucleotides line up with TRBD1. This CDR3 spans 18 amino acids. Unmatched junction bases numbered 12, after V lost 5 bases and J lost 4 bases. Germline CDR1 and CDR2: SGHVS and FNYEAQ. CDR3 loop: CASSPRTGGQSVNEKLFF. The DNA for the CDR3 is TGTGCCAGCAGCCCCCGGACAGGGGGCCAATCAGTTAATGAAAAACTGTTTTTT.

This clone has just one count. V and J are TRBV19 and TRBJ1-1; D might be TRBD1 (6 bases). Trimming took off 6 bases at V and 0 bases at J, with 14 bases between the two ends. Germline values: CDR1 LNHDA, CDR2 SQIVND (reference sequence). This CDR3 is built from 15 residues. Here the CDR3 reads CASSRTGSMNTEAFF. As DNA, the CDR3 is TGTGCCAGTAGCCGAACAGGGAGCATGAACACTGAAGCTTTCTTT.

The chain has TRBV19 and TRBJ1-5; 8 positions agree with TRBD1. From germline, CDR1 is LNHDA and CDR2 SQIVND (reference sequence). V lost 7 bases and J lost 10; bases outside the gene matches: 6. The CDR3 sequence is 12 residues long. For the CDR3, the DNA is TGTGCCAGTAAGGACAGGGTCGGCCCCCAGCATTTT. Its translation is CASKDRVGPQHF. Based on the CDR3 plus reference TRBV19 and TRBJ1-5, the full variable domain is DGGITQSPKYLFRKEGQNVTLSCEQNLNHDAMYWYRQDPGQGLRLIYYSQIVNDFQKGDIAEGYSVSREKKESFPLTVTSAQKNPTAFYLCASKDRVGPQHFGDGTRLSIL.

This clone is a singleton in its sample. The J gene is TRBJ2-3, the V gene TRBV7-9, with TRBD1 matching 9 bases. This CDR3 is built from 14 residues. Germline loops: CDR1 SEHNR, CDR2 FQNEAQ (reference sequence). Trimming cost V 4 bases and J 6 bases; bases outside gene matches: 5. The CDR3 sequence: CASSSDRGSDTQYF. The CDR3 region has the DNA TGTGCCAGCAGCTCGGACAGGGGTAGTGATACGCAGTATTTT.

V usage is TRBV28 and J usage is TRBJ1-6; D gene unclear. Deletions cut 6 bases from V and 0 bases from J, with 9 bases between. CDR3 length: 15 residues. CDR1 is MDHEN, CDR2 SYDVKM, per germline. The CDR3 DNA is TGTGCCAGCAGCTCCGGATTCTCCTATAATTCACCCCTCCACTTT. Translation: CASSSGFSYNSPLHF.

This chain uses TRBV5-1 with TRBJ1-1; no clear D. The CDR3 totals 14 residues. Per germline, CDR1 SGHRS and CDR2 YFSETQ. Between the trimmed V and J ends, which lost 0 bases and 4 bases, there was a span of 10 bases. CDR3 bases: TGCGCCAGCAGCTTGGCCGGGGATGGCACTGAAGCTTTCTTT. It encodes CASSLAGDGTEAFF.

The J gene is TRBJ1-3, the V gene TRBV30; D ambiguous. Germline-derived CDR1 and CDR2 are GTSNPN and SVGIG (reference sequence). The V and J ends lost 1 base and 7 bases respectively, with 11 bases between them. The CDR3 loop spans 13 amino acids. CDR3 in amino acids: CAWSGHLGNTIYF. CDR3 DNA: TGTGCCTGGAGTGGGCACCTTGGGAACACCATATATTTT.

V gene TRBV2 combines with J gene TRBJ1-2; TRBD1 might be the D (6 bases). The ends were cut back, 5 bases at V and 4 bases at J, with 11 bases in the middle. In germline, CDR1 is SNHLY, CDR2 FYNNEI. There are 13 residues in the CDR3. Here the CDR3 reads CASSLGQLYGYTF. CDR3 nucleotide sequence: TGTGCCAGCAGTCTAGGACAGCTCTATGGCTACACCTTC.

This chain joins TRBV30 and TRBJ1-3, with unresolved D. Trimming left V 4 bases short and J 4 bases short, with 17 bases between. The germline gives CDR1 GTSNPN, CDR2 SVGIG (reference sequence). The CDR3 is 15 residues long. CDR3 nucleotides: TGTGCCTGGAAGGGCCTGGGAGAGAGGGGAAACACCATATATTTT. Amino acids: CAWKGLGERGNTIYF.

This chain joins TRBV7-8 and TRBJ1-5; D possibly corresponds to TRBD1 (5 bases). Trimming took off 1 base at V and 7 bases at J, with 11 bases between the two ends. The germline V gene encodes CDR1 SGHVS and CDR2 FQNEAQ. The CDR3 sequence is 14 residues long. DNA for the CDR3: TGTGCCAGCAGCTTAGGGGGGGAATTGCAGCCCCAGCATTTT. This gives the protein CASSLGGELQPQHF.

The chain recombines TRBV28 with TRBJ2-2; no clear D gene. Trimming removed 2 bases from V and 0 bases from J, with 10 bases in between. The CDR3 is 16 residues long. Germline CDR1 is MDHEN and CDR2 is SYDVKM. The CDR3 protein is CASSLEPETNTGELFF. The CDR3, as DNA: TGTGCCAGCAGTTTAGAGCCCGAGACGAACACCGGGGAGCTGTTTTTT.

The chain is built from TRBV18 and TRBJ1-1; no reliable D call. CDR3 length: 14 residues. CDR1 KGHSH and CDR2 LQKENI come from the germline V gene. Trimming removed 0 bases from V and 2 bases from J, with 7 bases in between. Here the CDR3 DNA reads TGTGCCAGCTCACCACCGCCGGGCAACACTGAAGCTTTCTTT. Translation: CASSPPPGNTEAFF.

The gene calls are TRBV19 and TRBJ1-2; D is uncertain. V was cut by 6 bases and J by 2 bases, with 10 bases left in between. The length of the CDR3 is 13 residues. Germline V CDR1 and CDR2: LNHDA, SQIVND (reference sequence). The CDR3 loop reads CASSRESNYGYTF. The CDR3 DNA is TGTGCCAGTAGCCGAGAATCCAACTATGGCTACACCTTC.

At least ten counts were recorded for this clone. J is TRBJ1-1 and V is TRBV28; D ambiguous. V lost 3 bases, J lost 8 bases, and 13 bases lay in between. Germline CDR1 reads MDHEN; CDR2 reads SYDVKM. CDR3 size: 13 residues. CDR3 DNA: TGTGCCAGCAGTTTGGGTTCCGGGTCCGAAGCTTTCTTT. Encoded protein: CASSLGSGSEAFF.

The chain recombines TRBV6-2 or TRBV6-3 with TRBJ2-1; a possible D gene is TRBD2 (6 bases). Trimming took 5 bases from V and 13 from J, leaving 21 bases between them. Germline CDR1 and CDR2: MNHEY and SVGEGT. The CDR3 is 14 residues long. The CDR3: CASSALAWEEAQFF. The CDR3 DNA sequence: TGTGCCAGCAGTGCACTCGCCTGGGAGGAGGCTCAGTTCTTC.

The J gene is TRBJ2-3, the V gene TRBV3-1 (or the pseudogene TRBV3-2); 12 nucleotides align to TRBD1. The length of the CDR3 is 17 residues. J gave up 3 bases and V 4 bases, and 8 bases lay outside the gene matches. Germline V CDR1 and CDR2: LGHDT, YNNKEL (reference sequence). CDR3 loop: CASSPYGTGGETDTQYF. In DNA, the CDR3 is TGTGCCAGCAGCCCTTACGGGACAGGGGGCGAGACAGATACGCAGTATTTT.

This clone was detected only once. The V and J genes are TRBV2 and TRBJ2-7, with TRBD1 matching over 7 bases. J was trimmed by 1 base and V by 8 bases; bases with no gene match: 2. This CDR3 is 12 amino acids long. The germline gives CDR1 SNHLY, CDR2 FYNNEI. CDR3 DNA: TGTGCCAGCGCCAGGGGGTCCTACGAGCAGTACTTC. It is translated as CASARGSYEQYF.

CDR3 DNA sequence: TGTGCCAGCAGAGCCACGGGGAGGGACACTGAAGCTTTCTTT. Translated, it gives CASRATGRDTEAFF. The chain employs TRBV6-5 and TRBJ1-1; D remains ambiguous. The CDR3 runs to 14 residues. V was pared by 6 bases and J by 3 bases, with 14 bases between. CDR1 is MNHEY and CDR2 is SVGAGI in the germline V gene.

This chain joins TRBV11-3 and TRBJ2-3; D call uncertain. V dropped 7 bases and J dropped 6 bases, with 14 bases sitting between them. Germline V gives CDR1 SGHNT, CDR2 YENEEA. The CDR3 length is 13 residues. DNA for the CDR3: TGTGCCAGCAAAGAGAGATTGGAGGATACGCAGTATTTT. This translates into CASKERLEDTQYF.

J is TRBJ2-1 and V is TRBV20-1; 9 nucleotides agree with TRBD1. V trimming: 3 bases; J trimming: 5 bases; junction bases outside the gene matches: 8. CDR1 and CDR2 from the germline V gene are DFQATT and SNEGSKA (reference sequence). The CDR3 contains 15 residues. DNA of the CDR3: TGCAGTGCTAGTAGTACCGGGACAGGGAACAATGAGCAGTTCTTC. Translating gives CSASSTGTGNNEQFF.